This T cell receptor (beta chain) was identified during a study of radiation and T cells in renal cell carcinoma. Measured with immunoSEQ multiplex PCR; TCRdb has only the in-frame clones, and not every one. The sample lists just under 150,000 clones; about 86% were seen once. V lost 6 bases to trimming and J lost 3 bases; unmatched junction nucleotides: 5. The CDR3 consists of 14 residues. CDR1 is LNHDA, CDR2 SQIVND, per germline (reference sequence). As to time point: blood 4 weeks post-SBRT, at nephrectomy. Treatment noted: 15 Gy SBRT to primary tumor, nephrectomy 4 weeks later. J is TRBJ2-7 and V is TRBV19; 10 bases fit TRBD1. Sequenced here: blood, sampled from a patient whose treatment included radiotherapy and nephrectomy. This receptor was identified in a woman between 50 and 59 years old with renal cell carcinoma. The CDR3 region has the DNA TGTGCCAGTAGGATGGGACAGGGGAACTACGAGCAGTACTTC. Translation: CASRMGQGNYEQYF.